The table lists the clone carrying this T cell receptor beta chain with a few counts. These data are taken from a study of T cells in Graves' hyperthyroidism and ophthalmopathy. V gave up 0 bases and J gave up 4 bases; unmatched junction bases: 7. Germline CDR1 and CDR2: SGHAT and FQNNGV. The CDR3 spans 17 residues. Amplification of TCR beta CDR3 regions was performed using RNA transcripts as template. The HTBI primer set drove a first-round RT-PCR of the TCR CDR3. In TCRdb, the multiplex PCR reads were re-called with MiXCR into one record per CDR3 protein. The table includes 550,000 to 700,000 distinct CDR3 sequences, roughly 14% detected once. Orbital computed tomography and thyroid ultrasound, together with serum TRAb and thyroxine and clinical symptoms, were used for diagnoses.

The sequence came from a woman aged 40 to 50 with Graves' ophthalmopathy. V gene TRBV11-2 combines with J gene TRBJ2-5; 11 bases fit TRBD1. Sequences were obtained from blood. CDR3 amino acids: CASSLDRGTGGGETQYF. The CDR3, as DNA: TGTGCCAGCAGCTTAGATCGCGGGACAGGGGGTGGAGAGACCCAGTACTTC.